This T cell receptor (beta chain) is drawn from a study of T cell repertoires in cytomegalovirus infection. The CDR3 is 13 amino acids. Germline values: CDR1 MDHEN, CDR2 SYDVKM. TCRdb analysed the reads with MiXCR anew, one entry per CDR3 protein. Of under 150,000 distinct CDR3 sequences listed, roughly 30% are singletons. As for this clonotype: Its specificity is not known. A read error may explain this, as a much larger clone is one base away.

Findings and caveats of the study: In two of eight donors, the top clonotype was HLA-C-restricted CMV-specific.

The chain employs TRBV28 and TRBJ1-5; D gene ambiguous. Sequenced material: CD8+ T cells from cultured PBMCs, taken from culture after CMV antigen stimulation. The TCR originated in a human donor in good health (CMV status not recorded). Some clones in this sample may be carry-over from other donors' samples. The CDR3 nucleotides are TGTGCCAGCAGTTTCGGGCCCCTACAGCCCCACCATTTT. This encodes CASSFGPLQPHHF.